This TCR beta chain was observed in a study of T cell changes during pregnancy in multiple sclerosis. With respect to this clone: At one end, the junction sequence differs from germline, possibly due to a read error.

In germline, CDR1 is KGHSH, CDR2 LQKENI. The CDR3 extends over 15 amino acids. Assay used: immunoSEQ multiplex PCR; TCRdb lists only in-frame clones, some missing. The table lists fewer than 40,000 clones, approximately 90% of them singletons. The sequencing used CD4+ T cells from peripheral blood mononuclear cells, collected in the first trimester of pregnancy. This chain uses TRBV18 with TRBJ2-7, with D perhaps TRBD2 (6 bases). The sequence came from a female donor in good health, enrolled as a control in a pregnancy study. In nucleotides, the CDR3 is TGTGCCAGCGCACCGGGGACTTCTGGAGGCTACGAGCAGTACTTC. Protein sequence: CASAPGTSGGYEQYF.